The clone carrying this TCR beta chain appeared many times. Antigen unknown. The CDR3 runs 16 residues. Germline CDR1 is SEHNR and CDR2 is FQNEAQ (reference sequence). The ends were cut back, 6 bases at V and 2 bases at J, with 20 bases in the middle. Unique molecular identifiers were incorporated during preparation of the TCRbeta library. A single record per CDR3 protein comes from TCRdb applying MiXCR to the PCR reads. Of fewer than 550,000 distinct CDR3 sequences listed, about an eighth are singletons. The record originates from a study of T-cell reconstitution after alpha-beta-depleted transplantation in children. The study's findings and limits: A year had passed since transplant, and T-cell counts and diversity by then came mostly from newly produced T cells. The origin of high day-60 TCRbeta diversity in some patients lay in surviving recipient T cells and thymic progenitors.

The sequenced sample was PBMCs, mostly from graft donor cells, obtained 180 days after TCRalphabeta/CD19-depleted stem cell transplant. This TCR derives from a female patient under 10 years old who had a stem cell transplant for aplastic anemia, so the T cells may come from the graft donor. The chain recombines TRBV7-9 with TRBJ2-7; possible D gene TRBD1, 6 bases. This CDR3 is CASSFLSQGTPYEQYF. DNA for the CDR3: TGTGCCAGCAGTTTCCTCTCCCAGGGGACCCCCTACGAGCAGTACTTC. The variable domain in full, completed from reference TRBV7-9 and TRBJ2-7, reads DTGVSQNPRHKITKRGQNVTFRCDPISEHNRLYWYRQTLGQGPEFLTYFQNEAQLEKSRLLSDRFSAERPKGSFSTLEIQRTEQGDSAMYLCASSFLSQGTPYEQYFGPGTRLTVT.